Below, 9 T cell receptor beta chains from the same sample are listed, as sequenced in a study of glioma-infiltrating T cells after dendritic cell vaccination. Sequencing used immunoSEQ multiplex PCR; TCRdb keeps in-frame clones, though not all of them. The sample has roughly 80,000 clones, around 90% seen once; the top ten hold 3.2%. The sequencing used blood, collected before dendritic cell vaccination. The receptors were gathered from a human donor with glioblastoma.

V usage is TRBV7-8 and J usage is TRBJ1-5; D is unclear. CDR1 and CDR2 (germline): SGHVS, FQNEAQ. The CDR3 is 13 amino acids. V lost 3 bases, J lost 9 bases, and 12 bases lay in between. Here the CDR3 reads CASSFGQARPQHF. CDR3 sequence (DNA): TGTGCCAGCAGCTTTGGGCAGGCGAGGCCCCAGCATTTT.

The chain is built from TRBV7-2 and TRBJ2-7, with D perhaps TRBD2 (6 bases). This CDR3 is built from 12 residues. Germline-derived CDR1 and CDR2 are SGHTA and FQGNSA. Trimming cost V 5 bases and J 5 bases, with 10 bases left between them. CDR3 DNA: TGTGCCAGCAGCCCCCGGAGGGACGAGCAGTACTTC. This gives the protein CASSPRRDEQYF.

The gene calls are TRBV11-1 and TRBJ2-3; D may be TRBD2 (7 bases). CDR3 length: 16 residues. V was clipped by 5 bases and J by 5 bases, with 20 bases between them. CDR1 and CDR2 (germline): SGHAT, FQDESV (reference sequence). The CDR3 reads CASSPLGGASRDTQYF. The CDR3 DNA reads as TGTGCCAGCAGCCCCCTGGGGGGGGCGTCAAGAGATACGCAGTATTTT.

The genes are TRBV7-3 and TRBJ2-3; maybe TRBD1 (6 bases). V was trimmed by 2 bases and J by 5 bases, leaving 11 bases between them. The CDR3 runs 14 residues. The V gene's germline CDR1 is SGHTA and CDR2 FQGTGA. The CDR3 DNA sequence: TGTGCCAGCAGCTTAGGGGCAGGGGAAGATACGCAGTATTTT. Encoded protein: CASSLGAGEDTQYF.

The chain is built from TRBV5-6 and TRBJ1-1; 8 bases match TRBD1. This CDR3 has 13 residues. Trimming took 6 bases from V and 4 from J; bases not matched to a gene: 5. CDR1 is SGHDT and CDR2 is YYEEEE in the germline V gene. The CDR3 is CASTETGATEAFF. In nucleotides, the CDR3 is TGTGCCAGCACCGAGACAGGGGCCACTGAAGCTTTCTTT.

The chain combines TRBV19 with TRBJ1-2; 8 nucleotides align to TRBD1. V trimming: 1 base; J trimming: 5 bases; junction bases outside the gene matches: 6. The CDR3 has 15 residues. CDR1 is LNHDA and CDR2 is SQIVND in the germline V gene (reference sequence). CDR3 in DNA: TGTGCCAGTAGTATAGCGGGGACAGGAAGTTATGGCTACACCTTC. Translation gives CASSIAGTGSYGYTF.

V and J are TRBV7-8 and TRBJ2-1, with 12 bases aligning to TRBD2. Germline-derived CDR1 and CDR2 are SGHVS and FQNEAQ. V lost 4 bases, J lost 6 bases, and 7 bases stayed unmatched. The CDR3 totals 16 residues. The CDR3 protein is CASSSLTSGSANEQFF. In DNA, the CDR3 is TGTGCCAGCAGCTCTTTGACTAGCGGGAGCGCCAATGAGCAGTTCTTC.

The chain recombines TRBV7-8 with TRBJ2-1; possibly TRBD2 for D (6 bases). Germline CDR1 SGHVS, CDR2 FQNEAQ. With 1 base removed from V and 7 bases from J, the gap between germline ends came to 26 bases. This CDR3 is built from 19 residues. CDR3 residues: CASSLEGATLRAGLNEQFF. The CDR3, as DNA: TGTGCCAGCAGCTTAGAGGGCGCGACCCTTAGGGCGGGATTAAATGAGCAGTTCTTC. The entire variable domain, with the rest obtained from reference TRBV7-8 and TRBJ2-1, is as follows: GAGVSQSPRYKVAKRGQDVALRCDPISGHVSLFWYQQALGQGPEFLTYFQNEAQLDKSGLPSDRFFAERPEGSVSTLKIQRTQQEDSAVYLCASSLEGATLRAGLNEQFFGPGTRLTVL.

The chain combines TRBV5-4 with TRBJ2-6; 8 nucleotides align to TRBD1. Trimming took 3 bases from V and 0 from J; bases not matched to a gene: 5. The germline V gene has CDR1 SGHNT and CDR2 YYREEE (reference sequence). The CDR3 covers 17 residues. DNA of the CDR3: TGTGCCAGCAGCTCTGGGACAGGACCCTCTGGGGCCAACGTCCTGACTTTC. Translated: CASSSGTGPSGANVLTF.